This T cell receptor (beta chain) was sequenced in a study of blood T cell repertoires in COVID-19. Study in general: PBMCs, B-cell-depleted T cells, or T cells provided the cDNA or gDNA that made up the material.

Authors' analysis steps: Using reference gene primer amplification, nucleated cell counts were estimated. Method: immunoSEQ multiplex PCR; TCRdb's copy keeps in-frame clones and lacks some. V and J calls and clone size are copied from that table; D and trimming were computed from the DNA. Among over 200,000 clones listed, 87% were seen once. Germline loops: CDR1 SGHRS, CDR2 YFSETQ. V was pared by 3 bases and J by 8 bases, with 13 bases of the junction left unmatched. This CDR3 comprises 18 residues. The chain couples TRBV5-1 to TRBJ2-1, with 14 bases aligning to TRBD2. The TCR comes from a woman in her late teens or twenties who had recovered from COVID-19. The sample was peripheral blood. The CDR3 region is CASSYGTSGGGRQDEQFF. The CDR3 nucleotides are TGCGCCAGCAGCTACGGGACTAGCGGGGGCGGCCGGCAGGATGAGCAGTTCTTC.